This TCR beta chain came from a study of cytomegalovirus exposure and HLA in healthy donors. Study-level results: In a later analysis, TCR beta V- and J-gene trimming showed a link to a missense DCLRE1C variant.

This CDR3 comprises 15 residues. CDR1 is SEHNR and CDR2 is FQNEAQ in the germline V gene (reference sequence). With V trimmed by 1 base and J by 7 bases, 5 bases remained unmatched. 13 Jbeta primers and 60 Vbeta primers were used for the PCR. Measured with immunoSEQ multiplex PCR; TCRdb has only the in-frame clones, and not every one. Among around 250,000 clones listed, about nine tenths were seen once. This clone was detected once. What it binds is not known. The chain couples TRBV7-9 to TRBJ2-2; 8 bases are shared with TRBD2. The sequencing input was PBMCs. This receptor was identified in a girl aged 2-10 years in good health and CMV-seronegative. CDR3 sequence reads: CASSLVGGRFGELFF. CDR3 DNA sequence: TGTGCCAGCAGCTTAGTTGGCGGGAGGTTCGGGGAGCTGTTTTTT.